This T cell receptor (beta chain) was identified in a study of blood T cell repertoires in COVID-19. V lost 0 bases to trimming and J lost 7 bases; unmatched junction nucleotides: 8. The CDR3 contains 16 residues. CDR1 is LGHDT, CDR2 YNNKEL, per germline (reference sequence). Per the study methods: Amplification of reference gene primers provided the estimated nucleated cell counts. TCRdb's copy holds only in-frame clones and misses some; the assay was immunoSEQ multiplex PCR. The V and J calls and clone size were taken over from that table, and D and trimming were inferred from the DNA. The top ten hold roughly 19% of the sample, which has under 55,000 clones, about 80% seen once.

The sequenced sample consisted of peripheral blood. The chain links TRBV3-1 (or the pseudogene TRBV3-2) to TRBJ2-1, with 8 bases identical to TRBD1. The receptor was isolated from a man aged 65 to 85 with acute or convalescent COVID-19. The CDR3 loop reads CASSQDWAGGRNEQFF. In nucleotides, the CDR3 is TGTGCCAGCAGCCAAGATTGGGCAGGGGGCAGGAATGAGCAGTTCTTC.